This record looks at one TCR beta chain sequence and its context. What it binds is not known. The data derive from a study of PD-1 blockade in classical Hodgkin lymphoma. Study-wide results and limits: Initiation of nivolumab under 1 year after ASCT led to exclusion of patients.

V was shortened by 5 bases and J by 3 bases, with 4 bases between the two germline ends. Germline V gene lookup returns CDR1 SNHLY and CDR2 FYNNEI. The CDR3 has 11 amino acids. Patients all relapsed after autologous stem cell transplantation, and there was variation in brentuximab vedotin exposure. Complete response, partial response or progressive disease made up the best responses. Data came from immunoSEQ multiplex PCR; TCRdb stores just in-frame clones and leaves some out. Here the sample spans some 43,000 clones, about 86% being singletons. The chain links TRBV2 to TRBJ2-5; D is ambiguous. Sequenced material: peripheral blood mononuclear cells (PBMCs), taken before the second cycle of nivolumab. The sequence was collected from a human donor with classical Hodgkin lymphoma. The CDR3 bases are TGTGCCAGCAGTCCAAAAGAGACCCAGTACTTC. Amino acids: CASSPKETQYF.